This T cell receptor beta chain appears in the sequencing data of a study of OX40 agonist ivuxolimab in advanced cancers. Study background: Ivuxolimab, which patients received intravenously every 2 weeks, was dosed at 0.01 to 10 mg/kg. Three dose-escalation patients had partial responses: one with hepatocellular carcinoma and two with cutaneous melanoma. Study observations and caveats: Dosing at 0.1 to 3.0 mg/kg was accompanied by clonal expansion of CD4+ and CD8+ blood T cells by week 6. Low clonal expansion, among the lowest seen, marked partial responders at 0.1-3.0 mg/kg.

Using immunoSEQ multiplex PCR, the repertoire was profiled, and TCRdb retains in-frame clones only, with some absent. The sample lists approximately 50,000 clones, roughly 84% occurring once. This clone showed up just once. The antigen remains unidentified. The CDR3 is 15 amino acids. CDR1 is SNHLY and CDR2 is FYNNEI in the germline V gene. With 7 bases removed from V and 0 bases from J, the gap between germline ends came to 10 bases. This clonotype was obtained from an adult with an advanced solid tumor such as melanoma, head and neck, liver or kidney cancer. The chain recombines TRBV2 with TRBJ2-6; D is perhaps TRBD1 (5 bases). The material was CD4+ or CD8+ T cells sorted from blood, obtained in a trial of the OX40 agonist ivuxolimab. The CDR3 sequence: CASNLQGSGANVLTF. CDR3 sequence (DNA): TGTGCCAGCAACCTGCAGGGCTCTGGGGCCAACGTCCTGACTTTC.